This paragraph reports one T cell receptor (beta chain). The sample comes from a study of control samples from healthy donors and cancer patients. Profiling relied on immunoSEQ multiplex PCR, and the TCRdb table lists in-frame clones only, not all of them. The table includes roughly 40,000 clones, around nine tenths detected once. The TCR was taken from a woman in her fifties or sixties in good health. The sequenced material came from blood.

The CDR3 nucleotides are TGTGCCAGCAGCCAGACAGGCGATTATAGCAATCAGCCCCAGCATTTT. Protein product: CASSQTGDYSNQPQHF. The chain employs TRBV5-6 and TRBJ1-5, with D possibly TRBD1 on 6 matching bases. The length of the CDR3 is 16 residues. Per germline, CDR1 SGHDT and CDR2 YYEEEE. Between the trimmed V and J ends, which lost 4 bases and 0 bases, there was a span of 14 bases. Using reference TRBV5-6 and TRBJ1-5 for the parts outside the CDR3, the full variable domain is DAGVTQSPTHLIKTRGQQVTLRCSPKSGHDTVSWYQQALGQGPQFIFQYYEEEERQRGNFPDRFSGHQFPNYSSELNVNALLLGDSALYLCASSQTGDYSNQPQHFGDGTRLSIL.